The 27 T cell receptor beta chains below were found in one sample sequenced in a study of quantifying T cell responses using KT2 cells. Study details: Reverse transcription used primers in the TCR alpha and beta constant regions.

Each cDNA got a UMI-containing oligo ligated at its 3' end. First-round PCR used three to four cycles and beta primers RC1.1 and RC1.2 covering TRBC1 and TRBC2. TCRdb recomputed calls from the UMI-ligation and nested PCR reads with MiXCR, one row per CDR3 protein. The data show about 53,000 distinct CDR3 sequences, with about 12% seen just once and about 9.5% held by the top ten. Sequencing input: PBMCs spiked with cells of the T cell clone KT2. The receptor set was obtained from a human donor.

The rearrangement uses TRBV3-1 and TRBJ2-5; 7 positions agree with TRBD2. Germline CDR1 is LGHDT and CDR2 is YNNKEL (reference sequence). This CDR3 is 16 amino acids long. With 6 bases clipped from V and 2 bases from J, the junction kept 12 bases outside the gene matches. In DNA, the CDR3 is TGTGCCAGCAGTCAACCAGGCCTAGCGGATCAAGAGACCCAGTACTTC. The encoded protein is CASSQPGLADQETQYF.

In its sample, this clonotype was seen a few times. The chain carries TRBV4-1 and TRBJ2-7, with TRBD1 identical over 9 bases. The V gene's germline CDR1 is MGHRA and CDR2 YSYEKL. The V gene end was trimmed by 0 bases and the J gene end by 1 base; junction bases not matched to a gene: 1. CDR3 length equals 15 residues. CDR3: CASSQEGQGSYEQYF. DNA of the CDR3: TGCGCCAGCAGCCAAGAGGGACAGGGATCCTACGAGCAGTACTTC.

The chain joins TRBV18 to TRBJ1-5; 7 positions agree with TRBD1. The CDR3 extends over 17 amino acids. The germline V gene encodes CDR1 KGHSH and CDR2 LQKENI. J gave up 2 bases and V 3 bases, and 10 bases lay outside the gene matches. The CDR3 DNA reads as TGTGCCAGCTCACCTCAGGGGGGGAGTGCGCGCAATCAGCCCCAGCATTTT. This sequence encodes CASSPQGGSARNQPQHF.

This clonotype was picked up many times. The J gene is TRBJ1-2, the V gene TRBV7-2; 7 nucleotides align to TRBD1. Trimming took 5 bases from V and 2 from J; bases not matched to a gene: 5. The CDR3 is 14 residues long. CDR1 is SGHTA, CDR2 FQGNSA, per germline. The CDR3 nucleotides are TGTGCCAGCAGCCTACAGGGGACCAACTATGGCTACACCTTC. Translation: CASSLQGTNYGYTF.

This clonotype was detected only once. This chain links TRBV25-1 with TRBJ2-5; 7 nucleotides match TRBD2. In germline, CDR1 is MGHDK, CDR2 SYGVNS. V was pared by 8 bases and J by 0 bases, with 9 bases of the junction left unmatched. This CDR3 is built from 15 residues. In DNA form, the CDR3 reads TGTGCCAGCGGTGCGGGACTATACTACCAAGAGACCCAGTACTTC. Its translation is CASGAGLYYQETQYF.

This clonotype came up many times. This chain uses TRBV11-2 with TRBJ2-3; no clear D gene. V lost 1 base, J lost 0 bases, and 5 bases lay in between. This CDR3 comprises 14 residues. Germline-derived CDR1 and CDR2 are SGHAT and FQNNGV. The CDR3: CASSLVRSTDTQYF. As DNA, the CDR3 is TGTGCCAGCAGCTTAGTGCGGAGCACAGATACGCAGTATTTT.

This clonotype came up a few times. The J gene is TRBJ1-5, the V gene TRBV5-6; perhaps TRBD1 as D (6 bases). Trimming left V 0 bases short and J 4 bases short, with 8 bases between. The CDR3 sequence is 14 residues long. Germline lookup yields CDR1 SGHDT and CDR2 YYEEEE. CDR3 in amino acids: CASSLGQANQPQHF. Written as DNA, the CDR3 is TGTGCCAGCAGCTTGGGACAGGCAAATCAGCCCCAGCATTTT.

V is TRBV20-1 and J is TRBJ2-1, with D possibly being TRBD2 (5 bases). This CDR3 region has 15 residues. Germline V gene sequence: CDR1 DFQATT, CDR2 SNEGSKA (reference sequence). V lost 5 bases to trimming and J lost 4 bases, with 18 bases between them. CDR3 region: CSAVRAPGGYNEQFF. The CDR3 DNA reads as TGCAGTGCTGTCCGAGCACCCGGAGGTTACAATGAGCAGTTCTTC.

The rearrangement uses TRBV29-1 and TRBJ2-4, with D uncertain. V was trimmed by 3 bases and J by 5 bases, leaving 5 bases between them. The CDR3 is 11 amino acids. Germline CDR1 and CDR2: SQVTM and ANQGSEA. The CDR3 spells CSVDRQNIQYF. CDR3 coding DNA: TGCAGCGTTGACAGGCAAAACATTCAGTACTTC.

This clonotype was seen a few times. CDR3 loop: CASSLRGDAHYGYTF. Written as DNA, the CDR3 is TGTGCCAGCAGCTTACGGGGGGACGCGCACTATGGCTACACCTTC. The J gene is TRBJ1-2, the V gene TRBV7-3; a possible D gene is TRBD1 (5 bases). V lost 2 bases and J 3 bases, leaving 13 bases between the germline ends. Germline V gives CDR1 SGHTA, CDR2 FQGTGA. The CDR3 covers 15 residues.

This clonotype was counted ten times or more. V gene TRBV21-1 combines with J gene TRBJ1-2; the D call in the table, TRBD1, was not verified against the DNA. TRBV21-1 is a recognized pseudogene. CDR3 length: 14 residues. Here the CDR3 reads CASIPGQGLDGYTF. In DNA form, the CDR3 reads TGTGCCAGCATTCCGGGACAGGGTTTAGATGGCTACACCTTC.

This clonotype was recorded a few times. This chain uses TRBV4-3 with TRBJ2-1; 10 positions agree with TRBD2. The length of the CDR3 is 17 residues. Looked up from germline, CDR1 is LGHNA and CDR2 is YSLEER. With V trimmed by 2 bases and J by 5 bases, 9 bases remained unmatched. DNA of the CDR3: TGCGCCAGCAGCCAAACTAGCGGGACATACACTCACAATGAGCAGTTCTTC. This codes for CASSQTSGTYTHNEQFF.

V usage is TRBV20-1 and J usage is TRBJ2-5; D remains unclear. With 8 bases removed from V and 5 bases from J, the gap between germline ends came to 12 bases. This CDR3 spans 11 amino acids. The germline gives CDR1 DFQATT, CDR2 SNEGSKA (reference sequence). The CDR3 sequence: CSPRPDETQYF. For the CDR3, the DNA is TGCAGTCCTCGTCCAGATGAGACCCAGTACTTC.

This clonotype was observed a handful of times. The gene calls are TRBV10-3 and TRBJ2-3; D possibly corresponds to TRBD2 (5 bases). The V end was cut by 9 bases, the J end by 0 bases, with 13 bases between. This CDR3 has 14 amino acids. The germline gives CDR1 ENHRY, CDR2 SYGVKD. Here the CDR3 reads CAIRTGLSTDTQYF. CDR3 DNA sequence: TGTGCCATTCGGACTGGTCTAAGCACAGATACGCAGTATTTT.

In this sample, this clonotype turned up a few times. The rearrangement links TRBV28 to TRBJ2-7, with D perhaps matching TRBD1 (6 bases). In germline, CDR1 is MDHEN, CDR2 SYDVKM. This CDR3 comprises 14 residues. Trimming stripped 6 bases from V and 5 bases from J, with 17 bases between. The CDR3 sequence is CASSSTDRVNEQYF. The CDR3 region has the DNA TGTGCCAGCAGCTCCACGGACAGAGTAAACGAGCAGTACTTC.

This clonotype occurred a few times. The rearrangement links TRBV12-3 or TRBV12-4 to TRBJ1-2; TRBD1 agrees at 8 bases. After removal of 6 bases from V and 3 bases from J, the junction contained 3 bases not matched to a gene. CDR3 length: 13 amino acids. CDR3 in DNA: TGTGCCAGCAGAGCAGGGGGCGACTATGGCTACACCTTC. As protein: CASRAGGDYGYTF.

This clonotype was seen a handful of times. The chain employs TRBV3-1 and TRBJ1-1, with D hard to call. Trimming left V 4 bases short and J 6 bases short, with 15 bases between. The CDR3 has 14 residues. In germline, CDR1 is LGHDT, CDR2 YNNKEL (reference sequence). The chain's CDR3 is CASSPALERAEAFF. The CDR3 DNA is TGTGCCAGCAGCCCGGCCCTAGAACGGGCTGAAGCTTTCTTT.

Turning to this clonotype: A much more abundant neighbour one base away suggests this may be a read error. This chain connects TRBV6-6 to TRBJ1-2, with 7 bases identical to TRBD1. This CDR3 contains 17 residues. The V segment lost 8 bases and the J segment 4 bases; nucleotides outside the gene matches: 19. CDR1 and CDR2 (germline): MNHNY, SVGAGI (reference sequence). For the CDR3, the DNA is TGTGCCAGCGGCCCGCCGGGACAGTCGTTCGAGCCCTATGGCTACACCTTC. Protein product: CASGPPGQSFEPYGYTF.

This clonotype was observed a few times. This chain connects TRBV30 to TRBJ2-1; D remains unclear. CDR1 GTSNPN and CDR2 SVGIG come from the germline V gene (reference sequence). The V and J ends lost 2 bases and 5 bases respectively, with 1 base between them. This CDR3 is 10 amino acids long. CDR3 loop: CAWSNNEQFF. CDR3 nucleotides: TGTGCCTGGAGTAACAATGAGCAGTTCTTC.

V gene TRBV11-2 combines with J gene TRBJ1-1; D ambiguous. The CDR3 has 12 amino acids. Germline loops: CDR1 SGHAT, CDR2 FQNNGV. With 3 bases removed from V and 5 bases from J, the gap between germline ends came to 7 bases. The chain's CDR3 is CASSFGRTEAFF. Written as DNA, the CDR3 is TGTGCCAGCAGCTTCGGCCGGACTGAAGCTTTCTTT.

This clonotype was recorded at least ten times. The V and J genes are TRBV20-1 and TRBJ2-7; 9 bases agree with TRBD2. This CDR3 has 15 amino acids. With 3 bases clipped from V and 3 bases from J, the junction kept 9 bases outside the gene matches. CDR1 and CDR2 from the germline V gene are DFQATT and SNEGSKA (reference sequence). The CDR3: CSARIASGIVYEQYF. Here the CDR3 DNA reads TGCAGTGCTAGGATTGCTAGCGGGATAGTCTACGAGCAGTACTTC.

The CDR3 coding sequence is TGTGCCAGCAGTATCCCGGGACAGGTGAATAGCAATCAGCCCCAGCATTTT. Protein: CASSIPGQVNSNQPQHF. The rearrangement joins TRBV28 to TRBJ1-5, with TRBD1 matching over 8 bases. After removal of 5 bases from V and 0 bases from J, the junction contained 9 bases not matched to a gene. Germline loops: CDR1 MDHEN, CDR2 SYDVKM. This CDR3 is built from 17 residues.

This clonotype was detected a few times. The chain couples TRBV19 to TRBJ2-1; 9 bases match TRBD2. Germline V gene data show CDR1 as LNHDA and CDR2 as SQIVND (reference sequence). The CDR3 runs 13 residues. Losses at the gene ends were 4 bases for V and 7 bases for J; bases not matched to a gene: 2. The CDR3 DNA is TGTGCCAGTAGTAGCGGGAGGGTAAATGAGCAGTTCTTC. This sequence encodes CASSSGRVNEQFF.

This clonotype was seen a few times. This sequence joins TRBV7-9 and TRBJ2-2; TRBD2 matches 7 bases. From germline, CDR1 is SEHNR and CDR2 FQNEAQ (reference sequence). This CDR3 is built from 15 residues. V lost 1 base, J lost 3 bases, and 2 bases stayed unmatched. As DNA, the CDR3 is TGTGCCAGCAGCTTAGTCGCGGGAGACACCGGGGAGCTGTTTTTT. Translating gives CASSLVAGDTGELFF.

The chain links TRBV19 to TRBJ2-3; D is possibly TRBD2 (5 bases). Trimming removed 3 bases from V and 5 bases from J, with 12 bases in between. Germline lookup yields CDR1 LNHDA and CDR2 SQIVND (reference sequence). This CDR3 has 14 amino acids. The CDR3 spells CASSMAGRVDTQYF. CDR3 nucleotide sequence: TGTGCCAGTAGTATGGCGGGTCGGGTAGATACGCAGTATTTT. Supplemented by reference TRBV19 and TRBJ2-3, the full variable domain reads DGGITQSPKYLFRKEGQNVTLSCEQNLNHDAMYWYRQDPGQGLRLIYYSQIVNDFQKGDIAEGYSVSREKKESFPLTVTSAQKNPTAFYLCASSMAGRVDTQYFGPGTRLTVL.

The CDR3 is CASSYRTGDTKNIQYF. The DNA of the CDR3 is TGTGCCAGCAGTTATCGGACAGGCGATACCAAAAACATTCAGTACTTC. The gene calls are TRBV6-6 and TRBJ2-4; 7 nucleotides align to TRBD1. The germline V gene encodes CDR1 MNHNY and CDR2 SVGAGI (reference sequence). Trimming removed 3 bases from V and 2 bases from J; junction bases left unmatched: 7. This CDR3 is built from 16 residues.

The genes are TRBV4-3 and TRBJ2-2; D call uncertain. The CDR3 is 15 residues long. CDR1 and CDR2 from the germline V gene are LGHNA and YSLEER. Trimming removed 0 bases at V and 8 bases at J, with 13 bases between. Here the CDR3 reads CASSQDPGPKGELFF. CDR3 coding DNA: TGCGCCAGCAGCCAAGATCCTGGGCCGAAGGGGGAGCTGTTTTTT.